These T cell receptor beta chains were read from a single sample in a study of blood T cell repertoires in COVID-19. Generated by immunoSEQ multiplex PCR, the TCRdb table keeps only in-frame clones and is missing some. The sample yields approximately 220,000 clones, 80% to 90% seen once. The sequenced material came from PBMCs or T cells enriched from blood (not recorded which). Every receptor here comes from a woman in her 30s with acute COVID-19. The CDR3 runs from the conserved cysteine through the conserved F or W. A D gene is named only where the DNA matches it firmly. Expanded clones are given a class, and other clones once, few, many or no size at all.

V	D	size	J	CDR3	DNA
TRBV4-3	NA	NA	TRBJ2-5	CASSQDRGSQETQYF	TGCGCCAGCAGCCAAGATAGAGGGTCCCAAGAGACCCAGTACTTC
TRBV18	NA	NA	TRBJ2-7	CASSERGYEQYF	TGTGCCAGCTCGGAAAGGGGCTACGAGCAGTACTTC
TRBV4-1	NA	NA	TRBJ1-5	CASSPQVAFNQPQHF	TGCGCCAGCAGCCCGCAGGTCGCCTTTAATCAGCCCCAGCATTTT
TRBV5-1	TRBD1	NA	TRBJ2-7	CASSLEGQGPYEQYF	TGCGCCAGCAGCTTGGAGGGACAGGGGCCCTACGAGCAGTACTTC
TRBV5-1	TRBD2	NA	TRBJ2-5	CASTANGGLAGETQYF	TGCGCCAGCACCGCGAATGGGGGACTAGCTGGAGAGACCCAGTACTTC
TRBV24-1	TRBD1	once	TRBJ2-1	CATSDGQDFYNEQFF	TGTGCCACCAGTGACGGACAGGATTTTTACAATGAGCAGTTCTTC
TRBV6-4	NA	NA	TRBJ1-5	CATSCEPTINQPQHF	TGTGCCACCTCCTGCGAGCCAACGATTAATCAGCCCCAGCATTTT
TRBV19	TRBD2	NA	TRBJ2-7	CASSWGLAGGAGEQYF	TGTGCCAGTAGCTGGGGACTAGCGGGGGGAGCTGGGGAGCAGTACTTC
TRBV7-9	TRBD1	once	TRBJ2-2	CASSSPVTGRNTGELFF	TGTGCCAGCAGCTCGCCCGTGACAGGGAGGAACACCGGGGAGCTGTTTTTT
TRBV6-6	TRBD1	NA	TRBJ2-1	CASSSGDRRYNEQFF	TGTGCCAGCAGTTCGGGGGACAGGCGCTACAATGAGCAGTTCTTC
TRBV15	NA	NA	TRBJ1-2	CATSAQSGRGYGYTF	TGTGCCACCAGCGCACAGAGTGGTCGGGGCTATGGCTACACCTTC
TRBV11-2	NA	NA	TRBJ1-4	CASSPVSNEKLFF	TGTGCCAGCAGCCCCGTCAGTAATGAAAAACTGTTTTTT
TRBV7-9	TRBD1	NA	TRBJ1-6	CASSRGDRGFSYNSPLHF	TGTGCCAGCAGCCGGGGAGACAGGGGGTTTTCCTATAATTCACCCCTCCACTTT
TRBV5-5	TRBD2	once	TRBJ2-7	CASSSPRSGTNSYEQYF	TGTGCCAGCAGCTCACCAAGATCCGGGACTAACTCCTACGAGCAGTACTTC
TRBV5-5	NA	NA	TRBJ2-3	CASSWTISTDTQYF	TGTGCCAGCAGCTGGACTATCAGCACAGATACGCAGTATTTT
TRBV5-4	TRBD2	NA	TRBJ2-5	CATKTSGGQETQYF	TGTGCCACCAAGACTAGCGGGGGCCAAGAGACCCAGTACTTC
TRBV10-1	TRBD1	NA	TRBJ2-3	CASSLGAGGRTDTQYF	TGCGCCAGCAGCCTGGGGGCAGGGGGACGCACAGATACGCAGTATTTT